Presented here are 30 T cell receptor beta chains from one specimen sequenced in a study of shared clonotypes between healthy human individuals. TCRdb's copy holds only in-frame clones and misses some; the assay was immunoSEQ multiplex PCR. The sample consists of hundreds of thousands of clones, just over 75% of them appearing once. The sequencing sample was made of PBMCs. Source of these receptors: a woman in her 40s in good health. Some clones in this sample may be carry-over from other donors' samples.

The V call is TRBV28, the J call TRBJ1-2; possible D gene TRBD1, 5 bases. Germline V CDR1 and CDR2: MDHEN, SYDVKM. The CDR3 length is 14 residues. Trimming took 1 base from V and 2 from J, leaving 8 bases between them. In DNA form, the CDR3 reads TGTGCCAGCAGTTTATTTCAGGGAAACTATGGCTACACCTTC. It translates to CASSLFQGNYGYTF.

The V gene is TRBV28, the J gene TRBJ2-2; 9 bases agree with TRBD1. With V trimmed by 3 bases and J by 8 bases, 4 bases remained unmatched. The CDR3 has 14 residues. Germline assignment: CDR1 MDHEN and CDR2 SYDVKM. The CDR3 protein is CASSLTGTGGELFF. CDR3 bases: TGTGCCAGCAGTTTGACCGGGACAGGGGGGGAGCTGTTTTTT.

This chain's CDR3 is CASSLFGQTQYF. The CDR3 DNA sequence: TGTGCCAGCAGCTTATTTGGGCAGACCCAGTACTTC. V usage is TRBV11-1 and J usage is TRBJ2-5; D not certain. Per the germline V gene, CDR1 is SGHAT and CDR2 is FQDESV (reference sequence). V was cut by 2 bases and J by 6 bases, with 7 bases left in between. The CDR3 loop spans 12 amino acids.

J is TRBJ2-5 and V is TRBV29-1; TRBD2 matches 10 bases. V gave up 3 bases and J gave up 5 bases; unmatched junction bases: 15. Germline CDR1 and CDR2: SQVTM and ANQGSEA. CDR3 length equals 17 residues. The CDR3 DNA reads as TGCAGCGTTGACGCCGCCCAACTAGCGGGACCCCCTGAGACCCAGTACTTC. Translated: CSVDAAQLAGPPETQYF.

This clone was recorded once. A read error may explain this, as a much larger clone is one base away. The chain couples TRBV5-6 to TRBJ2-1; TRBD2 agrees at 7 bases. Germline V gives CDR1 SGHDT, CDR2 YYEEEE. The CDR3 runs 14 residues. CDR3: CASRLGGRDGEQFF. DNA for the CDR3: TGTGCCAGCAGATTGGGAGGGCGGGATGGTGAGCAGTTCTTC.

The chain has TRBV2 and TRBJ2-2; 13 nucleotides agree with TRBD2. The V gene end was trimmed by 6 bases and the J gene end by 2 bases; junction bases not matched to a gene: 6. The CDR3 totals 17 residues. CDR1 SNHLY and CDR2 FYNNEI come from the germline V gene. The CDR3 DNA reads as TGTGCCAGCAGCCCTAGACTAGCGGGAGGAAACACCGGGGAGCTGTTTTTT. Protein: CASSPRLAGGNTGELFF.

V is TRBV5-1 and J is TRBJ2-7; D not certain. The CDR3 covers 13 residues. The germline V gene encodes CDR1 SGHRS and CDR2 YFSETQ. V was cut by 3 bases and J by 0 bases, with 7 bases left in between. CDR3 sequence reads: CASSSGHSYEQYF. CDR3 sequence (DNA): TGCGCCAGCAGCTCAGGCCACTCCTACGAGCAGTACTTC.

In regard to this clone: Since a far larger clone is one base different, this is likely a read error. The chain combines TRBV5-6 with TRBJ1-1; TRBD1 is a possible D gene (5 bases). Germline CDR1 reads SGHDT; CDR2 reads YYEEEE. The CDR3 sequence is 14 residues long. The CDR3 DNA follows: TGTGCCAGCAGCCCTCGAGGGGCTTGGACTGGAGCTTTCTTT. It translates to CASSPRGAWTGAFF.

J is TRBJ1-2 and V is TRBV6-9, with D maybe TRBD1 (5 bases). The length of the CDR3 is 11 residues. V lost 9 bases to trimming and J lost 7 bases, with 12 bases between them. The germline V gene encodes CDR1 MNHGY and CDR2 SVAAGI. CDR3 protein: CASTGGAGYTF. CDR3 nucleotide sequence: TGTGCCAGTACGGGGGGAGCTGGCTACACCTTC.

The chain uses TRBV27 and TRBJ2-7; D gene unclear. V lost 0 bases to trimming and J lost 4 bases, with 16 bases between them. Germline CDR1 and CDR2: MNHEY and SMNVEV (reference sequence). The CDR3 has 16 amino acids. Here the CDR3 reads CASSLSANAVGYEQYF. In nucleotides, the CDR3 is TGTGCCAGCAGTTTATCGGCCAACGCAGTGGGGTACGAGCAGTACTTC.

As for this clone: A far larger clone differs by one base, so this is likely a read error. CDR3 sequence reads: CASSQGTAFSYERYF. CDR3 nucleotide sequence: TGTGCCAGCAGCCAGGGGACAGCCTTTTCCTACGAGCGGTACTTC. This chain links TRBV27 with TRBJ2-7; 7 bases are a match to TRBD1. The CDR3 runs 15 residues. Germline-derived CDR1 and CDR2 are MNHEY and SMNVEV (reference sequence).

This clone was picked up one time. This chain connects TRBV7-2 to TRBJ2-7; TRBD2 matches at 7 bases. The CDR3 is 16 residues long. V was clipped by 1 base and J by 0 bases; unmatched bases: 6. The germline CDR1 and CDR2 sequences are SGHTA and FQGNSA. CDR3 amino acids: CASSLVAGTSSYEQYF. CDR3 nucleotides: TGTGCCAGCAGCTTAGTAGCGGGTACAAGCTCCTACGAGCAGTACTTC. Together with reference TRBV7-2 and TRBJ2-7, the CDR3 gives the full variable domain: GAGVSQSPSNKVTEKGKDVELRCDPISGHTALYWYRQSLGQGLEFLIYFQGNSAPDKSGLPSDRFSAERTGGSVSTLTIQRTQQEDSAVYLCASSLVAGTSSYEQYFGPGTRLTVT.

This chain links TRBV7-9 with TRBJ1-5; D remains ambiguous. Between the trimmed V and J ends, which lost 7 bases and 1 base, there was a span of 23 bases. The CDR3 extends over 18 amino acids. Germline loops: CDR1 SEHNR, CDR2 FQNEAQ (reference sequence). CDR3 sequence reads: CASTSPGHPLCSNQPQHF. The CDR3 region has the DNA TGTGCCAGCACCTCCCCGGGCCACCCCCTTTGCAGCAATCAGCCCCAGCATTTT.

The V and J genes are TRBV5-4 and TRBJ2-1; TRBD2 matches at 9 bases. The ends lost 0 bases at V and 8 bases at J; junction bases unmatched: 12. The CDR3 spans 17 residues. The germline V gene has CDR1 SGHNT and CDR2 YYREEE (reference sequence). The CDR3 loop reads CASSLALSSGDPYEQFF. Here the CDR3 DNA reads TGTGCCAGCAGCTTGGCTTTGTCTAGCGGGGACCCCTATGAGCAGTTCTTC.

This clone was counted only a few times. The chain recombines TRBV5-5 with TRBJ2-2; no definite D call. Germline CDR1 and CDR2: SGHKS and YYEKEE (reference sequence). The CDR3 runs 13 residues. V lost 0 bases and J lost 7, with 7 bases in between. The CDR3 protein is CASSLAEGGELFF. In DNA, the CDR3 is TGTGCCAGCAGCTTGGCGGAAGGCGGGGAGCTGTTTTTT.

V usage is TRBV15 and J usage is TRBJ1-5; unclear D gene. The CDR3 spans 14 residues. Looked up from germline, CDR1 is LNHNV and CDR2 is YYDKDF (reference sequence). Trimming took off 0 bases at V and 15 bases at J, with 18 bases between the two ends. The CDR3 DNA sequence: TGTGCCACCAGCAGAGACAGATTGAATCAGCCAGGGCATTTT. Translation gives CATSRDRLNQPGHF.

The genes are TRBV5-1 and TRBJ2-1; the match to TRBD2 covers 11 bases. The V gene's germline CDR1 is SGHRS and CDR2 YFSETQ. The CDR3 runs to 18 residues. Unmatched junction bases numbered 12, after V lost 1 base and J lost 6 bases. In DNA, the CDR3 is TGCGCCAGCAGCTTGTACATAATAGCGGGAGGGGCCTGCAATGAGCAGTTCTTC. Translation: CASSLYIIAGGACNEQFF.

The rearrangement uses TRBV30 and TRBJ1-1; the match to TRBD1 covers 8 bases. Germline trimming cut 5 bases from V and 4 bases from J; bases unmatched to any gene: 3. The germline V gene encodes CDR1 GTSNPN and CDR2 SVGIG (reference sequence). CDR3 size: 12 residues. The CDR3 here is CAWHRGSTEAFF. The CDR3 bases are TGTGCCTGGCACAGGGGGAGCACTGAAGCTTTCTTT.

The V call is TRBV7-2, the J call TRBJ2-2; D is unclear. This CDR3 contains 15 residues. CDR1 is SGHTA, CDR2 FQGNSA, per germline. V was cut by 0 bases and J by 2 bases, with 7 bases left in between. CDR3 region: CASSLATINTGELFF. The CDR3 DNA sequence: TGTGCCAGCAGCTTAGCCACAATTAACACCGGGGAGCTGTTTTTT.

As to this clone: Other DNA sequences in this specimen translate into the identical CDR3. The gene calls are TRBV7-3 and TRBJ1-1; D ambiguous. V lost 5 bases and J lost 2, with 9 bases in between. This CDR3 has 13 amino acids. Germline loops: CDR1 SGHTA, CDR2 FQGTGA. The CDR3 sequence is CASSTGVNTEAFF. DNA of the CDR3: TGTGCCAGCAGCACCGGGGTAAACACTGAAGCTTTCTTT.

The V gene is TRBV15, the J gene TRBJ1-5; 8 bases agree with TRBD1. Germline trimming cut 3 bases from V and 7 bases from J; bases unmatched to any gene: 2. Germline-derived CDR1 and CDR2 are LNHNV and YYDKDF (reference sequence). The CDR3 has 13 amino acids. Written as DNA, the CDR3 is TGTGCCACCAGCAGGGGGACAGGCCAGCCCCAGCATTTT. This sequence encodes CATSRGTGQPQHF.

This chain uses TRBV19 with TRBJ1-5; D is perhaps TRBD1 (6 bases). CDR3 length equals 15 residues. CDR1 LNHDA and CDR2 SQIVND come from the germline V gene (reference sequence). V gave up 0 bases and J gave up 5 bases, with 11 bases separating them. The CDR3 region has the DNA TGTGCCAGTAGTATAGATATACAGGGTTATCAGCCCCAGCATTTT. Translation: CASSIDIQGYQPQHF.

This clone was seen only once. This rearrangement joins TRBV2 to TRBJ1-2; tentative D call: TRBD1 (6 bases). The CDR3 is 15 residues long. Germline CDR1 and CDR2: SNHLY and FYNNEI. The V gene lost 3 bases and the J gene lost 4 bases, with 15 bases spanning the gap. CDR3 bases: TGTGCCAGCAGTGAGAACAGAGGGGGTACCTATGGCTACACCTTC. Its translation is CASSENRGGTYGYTF.

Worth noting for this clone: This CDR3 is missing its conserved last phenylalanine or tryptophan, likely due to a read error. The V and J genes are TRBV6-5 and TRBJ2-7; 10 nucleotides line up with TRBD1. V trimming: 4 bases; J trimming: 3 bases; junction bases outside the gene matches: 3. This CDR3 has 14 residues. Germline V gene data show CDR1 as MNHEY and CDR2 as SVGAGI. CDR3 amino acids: CASSSRTGGYEQYL. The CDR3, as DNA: TGTGCCAGCAGTTCCAGGACAGGGGGCTACGAGCAGTACTTA.

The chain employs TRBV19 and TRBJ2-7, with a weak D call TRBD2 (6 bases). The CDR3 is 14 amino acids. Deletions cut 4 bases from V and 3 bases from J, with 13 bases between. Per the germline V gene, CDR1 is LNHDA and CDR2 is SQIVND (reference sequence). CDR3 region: CASSTFGGSYEQYF. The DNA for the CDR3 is TGTGCCAGTAGTACCTTTGGGGGGAGCTACGAGCAGTACTTC.

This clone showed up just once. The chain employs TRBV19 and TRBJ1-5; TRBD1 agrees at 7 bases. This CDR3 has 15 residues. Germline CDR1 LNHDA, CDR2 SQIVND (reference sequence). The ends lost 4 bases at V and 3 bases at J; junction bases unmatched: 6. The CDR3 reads CASSNTGQNNQPQHF. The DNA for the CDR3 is TGTGCCAGTAGTAATACGGGACAGAACAATCAGCCCCAGCATTTT.

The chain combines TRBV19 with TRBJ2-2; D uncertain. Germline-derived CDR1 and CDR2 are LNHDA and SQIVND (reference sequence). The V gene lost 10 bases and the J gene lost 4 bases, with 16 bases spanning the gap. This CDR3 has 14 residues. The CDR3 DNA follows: TGTGCCACTACGGCTAGGATGTCCACCGGGGAGCTGTTTTTT. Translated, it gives CATTARMSTGELFF.

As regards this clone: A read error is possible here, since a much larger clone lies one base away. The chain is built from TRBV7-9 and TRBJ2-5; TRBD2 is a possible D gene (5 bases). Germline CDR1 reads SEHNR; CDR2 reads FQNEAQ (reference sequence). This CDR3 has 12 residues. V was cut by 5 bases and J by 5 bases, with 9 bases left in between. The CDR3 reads CASSPPGETQYF. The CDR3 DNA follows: TGTGCCAGCAGCCCCCCGGGGGAGACCCAGTACTTC.

The CDR3 sequence is CASKEETQYF. The CDR3 region has the DNA TGTGCCAGCAAGGAAGAGACCCAGTACTTC. The chain carries TRBV2 and TRBJ2-5; D gene unclear. V lost 7 bases to trimming and J lost 3 bases, with 3 bases between them. Germline V lookup: CDR1 SNHLY, CDR2 FYNNEI. The CDR3 runs 10 residues.

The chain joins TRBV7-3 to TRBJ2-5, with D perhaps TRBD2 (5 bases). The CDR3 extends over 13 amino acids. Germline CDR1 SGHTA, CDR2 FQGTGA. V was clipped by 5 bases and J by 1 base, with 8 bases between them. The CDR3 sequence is CASSRTLQETQYF. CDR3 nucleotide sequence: TGTGCCAGCAGCCGGACTCTCCAAGAGACCCAGTACTTC.